The rows below give T cell receptor beta chains drawn from one sample of a study of cytomegalovirus exposure and HLA in healthy donors. Here immunoSEQ multiplex PCR was the method, and the copy in TCRdb shows in-frame clones only, minus some. The table has about 160,000 clones, roughly 80% seen once. Sequenced material: PBMCs. These receptors came from a man in his forties or fifties in good health and CMV-seropositive. Each CDR3 is given with its conserved first and last residue. The D gene is left open where the match is weak. Clone size is given for some rows only: seen once, a few or many times, or a class if the clone is expanded.

d_call: TRBD1; v_call: TRBV28; clone_size: .; j_call: TRBJ2-7; cdr3_nt: TGTGCCAGCAGTTTACCCCGGACAGGGAGCTCCTACGAGCAGTACTTC; cdr3_aa: CASSLPRTGSSYEQYF
d_call: TRBD2; v_call: TRBV4-2; clone_size: .; j_call: TRBJ2-1; cdr3_nt: TGTGCCAGCAGCCAAGAAAGACTAGCGGGAGTCTATGAGCAGTTCTTC; cdr3_aa: CASSQERLAGVYEQFF
d_call: TRBD1; v_call: TRBV2; clone_size: .; j_call: TRBJ1-6; cdr3_nt: TGTGCCAGCAAGGGACAGGGGGCGGGATCACCCCTCCACTTT; cdr3_aa: CASKGQGAGSPLHF
d_call: .; v_call: TRBV6-5; clone_size: .; j_call: TRBJ1-3; cdr3_nt: TGTGCCAGCAGTCTGGGACGGGGGGGAAACACCATATATTTT; cdr3_aa: CASSLGRGGNTIYF
d_call: .; v_call: TRBV6-5; clone_size: .; j_call: TRBJ1-1; cdr3_nt: TGTGCCAGCAAGGGGGTCACCGTAGAAGCTTTCTTT; cdr3_aa: CASKGVTVEAFF
d_call: .; v_call: TRBV5-1; clone_size: .; j_call: TRBJ2-1; cdr3_nt: TGCGCCAGCAGCTCAGTCCTACAGGCCTCGTATGAGCAGTTCTTC; cdr3_aa: CASSSVLQASYEQFF
d_call: TRBD1; v_call: TRBV7-8; clone_size: .; j_call: TRBJ2-7; cdr3_nt: TGTGCCAGCAGCTTAGGATTAGGAGACAGGGGGGGCGAGCAGTACTTC; cdr3_aa: CASSLGLGDRGGEQYF
d_call: TRBD1; v_call: TRBV5-6; clone_size: once; j_call: TRBJ2-3; cdr3_nt: TGTGCCAGCAGCTTCCGGGACAGAATTAGCACAGATACGCAGTATTTT; cdr3_aa: CASSFRDRISTDTQYF
d_call: .; v_call: TRBV2; clone_size: .; j_call: TRBJ2-2; cdr3_nt: TGTGCCAGCAGACCGACAGAATCGAACACCGGGGAGCTGTTTTTT; cdr3_aa: CASRPTESNTGELFF
d_call: .; v_call: TRBV2; clone_size: .; j_call: TRBJ1-3; cdr3_nt: TGTGCCAGCAGTGAAGCCTGGGACAAAGGAAACACCATATATTTT; cdr3_aa: CASSEAWDKGNTIYF